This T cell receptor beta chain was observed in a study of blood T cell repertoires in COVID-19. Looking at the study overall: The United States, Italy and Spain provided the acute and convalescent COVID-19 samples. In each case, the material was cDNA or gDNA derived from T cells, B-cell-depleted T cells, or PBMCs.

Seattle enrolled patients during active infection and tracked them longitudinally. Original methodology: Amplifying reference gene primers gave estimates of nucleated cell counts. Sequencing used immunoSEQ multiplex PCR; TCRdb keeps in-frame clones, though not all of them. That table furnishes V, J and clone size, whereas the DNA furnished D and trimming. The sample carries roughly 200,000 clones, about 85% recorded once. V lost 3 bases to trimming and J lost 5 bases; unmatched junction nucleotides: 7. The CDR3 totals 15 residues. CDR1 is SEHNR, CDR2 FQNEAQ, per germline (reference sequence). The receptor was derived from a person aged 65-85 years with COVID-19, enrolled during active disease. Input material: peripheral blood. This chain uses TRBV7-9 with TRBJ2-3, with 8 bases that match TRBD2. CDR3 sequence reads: CASSFISGTGDTQYF. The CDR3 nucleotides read TGTGCCAGCAGCTTTATTAGCGGGACCGGAGATACGCAGTATTTT.